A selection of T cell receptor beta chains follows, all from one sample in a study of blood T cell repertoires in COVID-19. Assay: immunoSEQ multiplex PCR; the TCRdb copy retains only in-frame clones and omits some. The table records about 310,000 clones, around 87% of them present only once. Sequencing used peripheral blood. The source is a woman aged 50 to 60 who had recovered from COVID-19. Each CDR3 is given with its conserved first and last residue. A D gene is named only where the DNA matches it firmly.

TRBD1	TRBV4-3	CASSLTYRGSYGYTF
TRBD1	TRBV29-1	CSVGQGAGQPQHF
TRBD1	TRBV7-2	CASSSAGTGLTEAFF
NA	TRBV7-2	CASSSAMGSQETQYF
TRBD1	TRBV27	CASSLSTGKETQYF
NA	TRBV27	CASSWGFRGRVSYNEQFF
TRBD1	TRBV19	CASSPPGQIINYGYTF
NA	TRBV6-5	CASKGSNYGYTF
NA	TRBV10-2	CASSLNYRGYGYTF
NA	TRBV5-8	CASSVGASSGNTIYF
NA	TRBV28	CASSSYSLADTQYF
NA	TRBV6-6	CASSYHEAYEQYF
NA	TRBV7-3	CASSLGLSNNEQFF